The rows below give T cell receptor beta chains drawn from one sample of a study of T cell responses to AZD1222 COVID-19 vaccine. TCRdb keeps only in-frame clones here, not all; method: immunoSEQ multiplex PCR. The profile shows 140,000 to 150,000 clones, over 80% of them singletons. Sequencing used peripheral blood, obtained 28 days after the second AZD1222 dose. The receptors here all came from an adult who received the AZD1222 COVID-19 vaccine. Each CDR3 is given with its conserved first and last residue. The D gene is left open where the match is weak. Only some rows state a clone size, as once, few, many or a class for expanded clones.

v_gene	abundance	j_gene	d_gene	CDR3nt	CDR3aa
TRBV6-5	.	TRBJ1-5	.	TGTGCCAGCAGCGGGGGTAGCAATCAGCCCCAGCATTTT	CASSGGSNQPQHF
TRBV7-9	.	TRBJ2-1	.	TGTGCCAGCAGCTTAGCCGCTGTGGGGAATGAGCAGTTCTTC	CASSLAAVGNEQFF
TRBV7-2	.	TRBJ2-3	TRBD1	TGTGCCAGCAGCCTGGGACAGCACACAGATACGCAGTATTTT	CASSLGQHTDTQYF
TRBV7-2	.	TRBJ1-6	.	TGTGCCAGCACCTTAGAGGGTTTTGGTTCACCCCTCCACTTT	CASTLEGFGSPLHF
TRBV14	.	TRBJ2-3	.	TGTGCCAGCAGCCAACTCGGGCCCACAGATACGCAGTATTTT	CASSQLGPTDTQYF
TRBV19	.	TRBJ1-1	.	TGTGCCAGTAGTCCAGGTGGGGGAGGTGAAGCTTTCTTT	CASSPGGGGEAFF
TRBV19	.	TRBJ1-5	.	TGTGCCAGTAGTATGGGCCGGGGGCAGTTTCAAACTCAGCCCCAGCATTTT	CASSMGRGQFQTQPQHF
TRBV18	once	TRBJ2-7	TRBD1	TGTGCCAGCTCACCAGGGACAGGGGTAAACGAGCAGTACTTC	CASSPGTGVNEQYF
TRBV7-9	.	TRBJ1-5	.	TGTGCCAGCAGCAACCGGGACGGATTATATCAGCCCCAGCATTTT	CASSNRDGLYQPQHF
TRBV3-1/TRBV3-2	.	TRBJ1-2	.	TGTGCCAGCAGCCACGACAGGTGGGACTATGGCTACACCTTC	CASSHDRWDYGYTF
TRBV9	.	TRBJ1-2	TRBD1	TGTGCCAGCAGCGTGTCTTGGGGACAGGGTGGCTATGGCTACACCTTC	CASSVSWGQGGYGYTF
TRBV29-1	.	TRBJ1-1	TRBD1	TGCAGCGTTGGGACAGGGGGAAGGATCGCTGAAGCTTTCTTT	CSVGTGGRIAEAFF
TRBV29-1	.	TRBJ1-2	.	TGCAGCGTTGTTGTCCAAAGCGAAAACTATGGCTACACCTTC	CSVVVQSENYGYTF
TRBV18	.	TRBJ1-5	TRBD1	TGTGCCAGCTCCTCGACAGGGGGCAATCAGCCCCAGCATTTT	CASSSTGGNQPQHF
TRBV7-2	.	TRBJ2-7	.	TGTGCCAGCAGCTTAACAAGGGGTCGGGGAGAGCAGTACTTC	CASSLTRGRGEQYF
TRBV9	.	TRBJ2-7	TRBD2	TGTGCCAGCAGCGCGGGGACTAGCGGGATCCACGAGCAGTACTTC	CASSAGTSGIHEQYF
TRBV10-1	once	TRBJ1-6	.	TGCGCCAGCAGTGATAAAGCCTCGGGAAAGGTTGGGGTCCTATTAGCGGATTCACCCCTCCACTTT	CASSDKASGKVGVLLADSPLHF
TRBV19	.	TRBJ2-3	.	TGTGCCAGTAGTGCTTACAAAGATACGCAGTATTTT	CASSAYKDTQYF
TRBV28	.	TRBJ2-7	.	TGTGCCAGCAGACCGACAGTCTCCTACGAGCAGTACTTC	CASRPTVSYEQYF
TRBV18	.	TRBJ2-1	TRBD1	TGTGCCAGCTCACCGGGACAGGGCAATGAGCAGTTCTTC	CASSPGQGNEQFF
TRBV11-3	.	TRBJ1-1	.	TGTGCCAGCAGCTTTGGGGGTTCAAGCACTGAAGCTTTCTTT	CASSFGGSSTEAFF
TRBV9	once	TRBJ1-2	TRBD1	TGTGCCAGCAGCGTAGGTATGCAGGGGGATGGCTACACCTTC	CASSVGMQGDGYTF
TRBV24-1	.	TRBJ2-7	.	TGTGCCACCAGTGCGGGGCAGCCACCGGGCGAGCAGTACTTC	CATSAGQPPGEQYF
TRBV9	.	TRBJ1-2	.	TGTGCCAGCAGCGTAGGGCGAGGGGTAGCCTATGGCTACACCTTC	CASSVGRGVAYGYTF
TRBV28	.	TRBJ2-3	TRBD2	TGTGCCAGCAGTACACCCGGGGGGAGAACAGATACGCAGTATTTT	CASSTPGGRTDTQYF
TRBV6-2/TRBV6-3	.	TRBJ2-3	.	TGTGCCAGCAGTCCAAGGTTTCGGTCAGGAGGGACAGATACGCAGTATTTT	CASSPRFRSGGTDTQYF
TRBV6-4	.	TRBJ1-1	.	TGTGCCAGCAGTGTACGGGGAGCGAACACTGAAGCTTTCTTT	CASSVRGANTEAFF
TRBV7-9	.	TRBJ1-4	.	TGTGCCAGCAGCTTTATCCCCCAAGGCGTGCCGGGGGGGGAAAAACTGTTTTTT	CASSFIPQGVPGGEKLFF
TRBV19	.	TRBJ2-2	TRBD2	TGTGCCAGTACTGCGGGACTAGCATCCGGGGAGCTGTTTTTT	CASTAGLASGELFF